Listed below are T cell receptor beta chains from one sample, sequenced in a study of OX40 agonist ivuxolimab in advanced cancers. Method: immunoSEQ multiplex PCR; TCRdb's copy keeps in-frame clones and lacks some. The table includes under 100,000 clones, roughly 80% detected once. This specimen consisted of CD4+ or CD8+ T cells sorted from blood, obtained in a trial of the OX40 agonist ivuxolimab. All receptors come from an adult with an advanced solid tumor such as melanoma, head and neck, liver or kidney cancer. The CDR3 runs from the conserved cysteine through the conserved F or W. The order of the fields is J gene, V gene, CDR3 protein.

TRBJ2-7	TRBV6-5	CASMSALRDYEQYF
TRBJ1-2	TRBV4-1	CASSQGQGRRRYGYTF
TRBJ2-7	TRBV10-3	CAIRATSYEQYF
TRBJ2-7	TRBV19	CASSIGSRGEHSYEQYF
TRBJ2-3	TRBV25-1	CASSEYTGGDTQYF
TRBJ2-7	TRBV11-3	CASSSSGPYEQYF
TRBJ2-5	TRBV30	CAWSRRGGETQYF
TRBJ1-2	TRBV5-4	CASSLPRDVYGYTF
TRBJ1-3	TRBV19	CASSKDLGSVSGNTIYF
TRBJ2-2	TRBV2	CASYSNSNTGELFF
TRBJ2-1	TRBV10-3	CAISERVGGSSNNEQFF
TRBJ2-3	TRBV4-1	CASGSQAGGADTQYF
TRBJ1-3	TRBV18	CASSQASLWASGNTIYF
TRBJ1-4	TRBV19	CASIGSATNEKLFF
TRBJ1-1	TRBV29-1	CSGKGQGVTEAFF
TRBJ2-3	TRBV6-1	CASRFTDTQYF
TRBJ2-7	TRBV5-6	CASSLRAGGHEQYF
TRBJ1-2	TRBV6-1	CASSAGDGYTF
TRBJ2-5	TRBV5-1	CASSLGDRDGETQYF
TRBJ2-3	TRBV30	CAWSVGQGGDTQYF
TRBJ1-5	TRBV6-6	CASSYLDNIQPQHF
TRBJ2-7	TRBV6-6	CASSYAKGQTYEQYF
TRBJ1-5	TRBV27	CASSFLRDQPQHF
.	TRBV30	CAWSMAGGPFFSYEQYF
TRBJ1-1	TRBV27	CATQTGQGGVHTEAFF
TRBJ1-4	TRBV5-4	CASSEGPSNEKLFF
TRBJ1-2	TRBV18	CASSPNSEEGYTF
TRBJ1-5	TRBV2	CASSVRGLSNQPQHF
TRBJ2-1	TRBV4-1	CASSQALNEQFF
TRBJ1-1	TRBV10-3	CATRGAGNTEAFF
TRBJ2-1	TRBV7-9	CASSGTLAGATYNEQFF
TRBJ2-1	TRBV9	CASSFSTGAENEQFF
TRBJ2-7	TRBV7-3	CASSLIGAGSYEQYF
TRBJ2-2	TRBV7-9	CASSLGDRTGELFF
TRBJ2-3	TRBV6-5	CASSTQGFAPDTQYF
TRBJ2-5	TRBV2	CASSDTTGGGETQYF
TRBJ1-1	TRBV2	CASSEVGTEAFF
TRBJ1-2	TRBV5-1	CASSNRGSVGYTF
TRBJ1-1	TRBV5-1	CASSSTGGSYTEAFF
TRBJ1-3	TRBV5-4	CASKTGTGTGNTIYF
TRBJ2-7	TRBV11-3	CASSRGAGGGSYEQYF
TRBJ2-3	TRBV19	CASSNFISTDTQYF
TRBJ2-7	TRBV6-5	CASSYGQGAYEQYF
TRBJ1-3	TRBV11-3	CASSFTRDRASEGNTIYF
TRBJ1-1	TRBV4-1	CASSQDEVGRVVAFF